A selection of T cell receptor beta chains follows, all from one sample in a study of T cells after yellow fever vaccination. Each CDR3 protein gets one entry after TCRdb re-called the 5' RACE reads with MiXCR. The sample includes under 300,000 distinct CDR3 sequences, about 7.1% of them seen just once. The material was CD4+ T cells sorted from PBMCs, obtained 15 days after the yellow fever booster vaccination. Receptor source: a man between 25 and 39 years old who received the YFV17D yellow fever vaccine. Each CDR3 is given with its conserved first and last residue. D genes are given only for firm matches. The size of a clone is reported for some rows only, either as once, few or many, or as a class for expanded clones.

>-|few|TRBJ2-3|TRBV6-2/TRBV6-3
CASSSQGSSPDTQYF
TGTGCCAGCAGTTCCCAGGGTTCCTCTCCAGATACGCAGTATTTT
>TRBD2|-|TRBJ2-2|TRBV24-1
CATEEASGGTGELFF
TGTGCCACCGAGGAGGCCAGCGGGGGCACCGGGGAGCTGTTTTTT
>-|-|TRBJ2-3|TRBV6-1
CASSEAGGLTDTQYF
TGTGCCAGCAGTGAAGCGGGAGGTCTCACAGATACGCAGTATTTT
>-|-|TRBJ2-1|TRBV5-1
CASSSSGAATNEQFF
TGCGCCAGCAGTTCAAGCGGCGCTGCAACCAATGAGCAGTTCTTC
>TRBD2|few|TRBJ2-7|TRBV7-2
CASSPRLAGKNEQYF
TGTGCCAGCAGCCCCCGACTAGCGGGAAAGAACGAGCAGTACTTC
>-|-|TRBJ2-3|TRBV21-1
CASSNNSTDTQYF
TGTGCCAGCAGCAATAACAGCACAGATACGCAGTATTTT
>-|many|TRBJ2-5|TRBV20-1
CSASKGHQKETQYF
TGCAGTGCTAGTAAGGGACACCAAAAAGAGACCCAGTACTTC
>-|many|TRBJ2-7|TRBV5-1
CASSLEAANSYEQYF
TGCGCCAGCAGCTTGGAGGCAGCCAACTCCTACGAGCAGTACTTC
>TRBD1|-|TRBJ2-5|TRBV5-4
CASSQNPTGVSEETQYF
TGTGCCAGCAGCCAGAACCCGACAGGGGTGAGCGAAGAGACCCAGTACTTC
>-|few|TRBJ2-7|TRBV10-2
CASKRSGPAYEQYF
TGCGCCAGCAAAAGAAGCGGGCCCGCCTACGAGCAGTACTTC
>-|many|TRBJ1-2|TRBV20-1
CSASGGRNGYTF
TGCAGTGCTAGTGGGGGGCGCAATGGCTACACCTTC
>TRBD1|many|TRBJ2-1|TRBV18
CASSPWDRSTKAQFF
TGTGCCAGCTCACCTTGGGACAGGTCAACGAAGGCGCAGTTCTTC
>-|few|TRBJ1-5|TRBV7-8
CASSLARGRNQPQHF
TGTGCCAGCAGCTTAGCGCGGGGACGTAATCAGCCCCAGCATTTT
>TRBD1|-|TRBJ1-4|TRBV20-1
CSATTGAGAGTATNEKLFF
TGCAGTGCTACGACAGGGGCTGGGGCAGGGACAGCAACTAATGAAAAACTGTTTTTT
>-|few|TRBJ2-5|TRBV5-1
CASSPAVPGETQYF
TGCGCCAGCAGTCCAGCGGTTCCCGGGGAGACCCAGTACTTC
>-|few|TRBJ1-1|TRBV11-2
CASSLEVGMNTEAFF
TGTGCCAGCAGCTTAGAAGTGGGGATGAACACTGAAGCTTTCTTT
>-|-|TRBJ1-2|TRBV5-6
CASSLSGFDYTF
TGTGCCAGCAGCTTGTCGGGTTTTGACTACACCTTC
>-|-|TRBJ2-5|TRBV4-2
CASSQGHGSETQYF
TGTGCCAGCAGCCAAGGGCACGGCTCAGAGACCCAGTACTTC
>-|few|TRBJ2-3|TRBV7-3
CASSTLRGTDTQYF
TGTGCCAGCAGCACGCTCCGGGGCACAGATACGCAGTATTTT
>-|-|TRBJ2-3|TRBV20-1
CSAFTDTQYF
TGCAGTGCTTTCACAGATACGCAGTATTTT
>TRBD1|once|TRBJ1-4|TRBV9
CASSVAATGSEKLFF
TGTGCCAGCAGCGTGGCAGCGACAGGGTCTGAAAAACTGTTTTTT
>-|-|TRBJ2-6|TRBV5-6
CASSKPAHSGANVLTF
TGTGCCAGCAGTAAACCCGCCCACTCTGGGGCCAACGTCCTGACTTTC
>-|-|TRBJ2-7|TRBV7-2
CASSPAHEQYF
TGTGCCAGCAGCCCGGCCCACGAGCAGTACTTC
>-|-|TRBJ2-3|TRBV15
CATSLGPTDTQYF
TGTGCCACCAGCCTCGGTCCTACAGATACGCAGTATTTT
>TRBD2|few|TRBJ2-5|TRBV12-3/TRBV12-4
CASRPTGLARQETQYF
TGTGCCAGCAGACCCACGGGACTAGCCCGTCAAGAGACCCAGTACTTC
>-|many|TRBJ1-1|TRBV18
CASSPTVMNTEAFF
TGTGCCAGCTCACCGACAGTAATGAACACTGAAGCTTTCTTT
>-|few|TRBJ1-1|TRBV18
CASSPRRNRRGNTEAFF
TGTGCCAGCTCACCACGGAGGAACCGAAGGGGGAACACTGAAGCTTTCTTT
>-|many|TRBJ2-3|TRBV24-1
CATSDFRTGVTDTQYF
TGTGCCACCAGTGATTTCAGGACCGGGGTCACAGATACGCAGTATTTT
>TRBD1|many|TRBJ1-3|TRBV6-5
CASMGQGQLNTGNTIYF
TGTGCCAGCATGGGACAGGGACAGTTGAATACTGGAAACACCATATATTTT